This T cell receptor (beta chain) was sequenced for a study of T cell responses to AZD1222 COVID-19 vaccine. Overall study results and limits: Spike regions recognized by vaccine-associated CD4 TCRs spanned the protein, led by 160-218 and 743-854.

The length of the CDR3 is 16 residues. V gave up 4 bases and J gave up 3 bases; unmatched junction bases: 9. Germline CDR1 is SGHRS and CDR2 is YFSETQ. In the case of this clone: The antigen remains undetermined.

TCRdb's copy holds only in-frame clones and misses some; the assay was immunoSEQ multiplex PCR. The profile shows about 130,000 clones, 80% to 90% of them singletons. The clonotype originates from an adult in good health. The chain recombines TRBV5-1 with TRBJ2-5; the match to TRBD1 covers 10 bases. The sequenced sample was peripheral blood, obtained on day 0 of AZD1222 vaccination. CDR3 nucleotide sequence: TGCGCCAGCAGCGTGGTACCGGGGACAGGGGAAGAGACCCAGTACTTC. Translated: CASSVVPGTGEETQYF.